This TCR beta chain was captured by sequencing in a study of technical replicates of blood from several donors. CDR1 is LGHNA and CDR2 is YNFKEQ in the germline V gene. This CDR3 comprises 16 residues. V shed 4 bases and J 1 base; nucleotides not matched to a gene: 9. Measured with immunoSEQ multiplex PCR; TCRdb has only the in-frame clones, and not every one. This sample has about 80,000 clones, with about 95% found just once. Sequenced material: T cells isolated from PBMCs. The chain joins TRBV4-2 to TRBJ2-5; 7 nucleotides line up with TRBD2. The sequence was collected from a human donor in good health. The CDR3 reads CASSLYFGTTQETQYF. The CDR3 DNA reads as TGTGCCAGCAGCCTTTATTTCGGGACTACCCAAGAGACCCAGTACTTC.